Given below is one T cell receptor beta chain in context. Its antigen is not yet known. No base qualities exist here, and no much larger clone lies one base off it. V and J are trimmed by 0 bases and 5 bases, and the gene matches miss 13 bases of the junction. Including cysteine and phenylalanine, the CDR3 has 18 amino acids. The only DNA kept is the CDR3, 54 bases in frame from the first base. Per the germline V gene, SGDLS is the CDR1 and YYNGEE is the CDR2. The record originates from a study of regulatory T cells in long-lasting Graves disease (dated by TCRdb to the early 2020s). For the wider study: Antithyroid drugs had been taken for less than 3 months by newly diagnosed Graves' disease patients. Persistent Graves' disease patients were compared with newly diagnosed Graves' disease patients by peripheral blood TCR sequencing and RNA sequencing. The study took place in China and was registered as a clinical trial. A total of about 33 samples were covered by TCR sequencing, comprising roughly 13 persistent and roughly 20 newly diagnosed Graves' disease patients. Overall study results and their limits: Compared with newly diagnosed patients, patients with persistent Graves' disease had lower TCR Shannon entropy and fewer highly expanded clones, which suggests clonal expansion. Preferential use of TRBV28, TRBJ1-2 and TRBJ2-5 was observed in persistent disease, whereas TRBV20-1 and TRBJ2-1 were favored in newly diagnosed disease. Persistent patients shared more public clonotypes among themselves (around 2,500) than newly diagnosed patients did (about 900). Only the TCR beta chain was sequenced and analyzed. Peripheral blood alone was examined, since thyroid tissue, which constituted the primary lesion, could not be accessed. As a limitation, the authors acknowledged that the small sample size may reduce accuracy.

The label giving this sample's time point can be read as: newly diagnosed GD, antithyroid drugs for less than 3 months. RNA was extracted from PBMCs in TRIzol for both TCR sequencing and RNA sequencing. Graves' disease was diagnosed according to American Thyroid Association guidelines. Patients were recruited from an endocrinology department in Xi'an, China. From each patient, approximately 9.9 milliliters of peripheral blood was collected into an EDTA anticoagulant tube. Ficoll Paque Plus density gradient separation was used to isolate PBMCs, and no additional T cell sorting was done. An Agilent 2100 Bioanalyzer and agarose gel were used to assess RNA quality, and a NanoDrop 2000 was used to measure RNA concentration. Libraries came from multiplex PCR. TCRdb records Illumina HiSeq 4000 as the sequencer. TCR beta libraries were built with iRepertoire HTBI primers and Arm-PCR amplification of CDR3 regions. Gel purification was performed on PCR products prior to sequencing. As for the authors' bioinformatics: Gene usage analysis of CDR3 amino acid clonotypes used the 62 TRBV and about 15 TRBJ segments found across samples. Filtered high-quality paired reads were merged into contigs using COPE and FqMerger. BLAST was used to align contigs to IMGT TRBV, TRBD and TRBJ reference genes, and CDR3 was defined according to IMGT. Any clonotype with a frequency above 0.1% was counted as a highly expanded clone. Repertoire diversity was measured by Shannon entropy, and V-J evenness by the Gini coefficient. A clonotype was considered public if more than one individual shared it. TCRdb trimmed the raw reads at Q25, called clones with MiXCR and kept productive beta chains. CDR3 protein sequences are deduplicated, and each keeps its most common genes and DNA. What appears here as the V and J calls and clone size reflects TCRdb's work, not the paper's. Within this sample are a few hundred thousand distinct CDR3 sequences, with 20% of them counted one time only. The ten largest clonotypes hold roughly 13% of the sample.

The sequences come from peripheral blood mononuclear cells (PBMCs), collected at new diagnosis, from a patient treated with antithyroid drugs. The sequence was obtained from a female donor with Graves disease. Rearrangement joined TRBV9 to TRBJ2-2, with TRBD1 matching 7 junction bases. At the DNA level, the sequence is TGTGCCAGCAGCGTAGTGCCCCGGGACAGTATACGTACCGGGGAGCTGTTTTTT. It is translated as CASSVVPRDSIRTGELFF.